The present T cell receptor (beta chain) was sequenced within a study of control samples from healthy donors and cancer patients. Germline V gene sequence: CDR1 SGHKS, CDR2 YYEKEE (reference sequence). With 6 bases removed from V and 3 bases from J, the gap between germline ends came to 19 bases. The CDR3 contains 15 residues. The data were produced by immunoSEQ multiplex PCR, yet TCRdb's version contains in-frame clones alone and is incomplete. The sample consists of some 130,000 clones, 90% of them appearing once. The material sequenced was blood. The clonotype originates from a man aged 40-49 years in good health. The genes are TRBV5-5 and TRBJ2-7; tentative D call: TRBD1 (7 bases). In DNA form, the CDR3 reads TGTGCCAGCAACCGGAGGGGACAGATTTACTACGAGCAGTACTTC. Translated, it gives CASNRRGQIYYEQYF.